A single sample is the source of the 14 T cell receptor beta chains below, sequenced in a study of blood T cells in healthy people across ages. A second PCR, run for about 7 to 12 cycles, used a sample-barcoded 5' primer plus a J-beta primer mix. Each CDR3 protein is one row after TCRdb ran MiXCR on the 5' RACE reads. The top ten hold over 30% of the sample, which has hundreds of thousands of distinct CDR3 sequences, roughly 50% seen once. The specimen sequenced was blood. Receptors originate from a man in his 60s in good health.

The genes are TRBV6-1 and TRBJ2-6, with D unresolved. Germline values: CDR1 MNHNS, CDR2 SASEGT. V was trimmed by 7 bases and J by 0 bases, leaving 13 bases between them. CDR3 length: 16 amino acids. CDR3 DNA sequence: TGTGCCAGCATCCGTCAGATAAGCTCTGGGGCCAACGTCCTGACTTTC. The encoded protein is CASIRQISSGANVLTF.

The chain carries TRBV5-1 and TRBJ2-4; 7 bases are shared with TRBD1. The CDR3 sequence is 15 residues long. V lost 4 bases to trimming and J lost 4 bases; unmatched junction nucleotides: 8. Per the germline V gene, CDR1 is SGHRS and CDR2 is YFSETQ. The CDR3 sequence: CASSQSPGQKNIQYF. CDR3 DNA: TGCGCCAGCAGCCAGTCTCCGGGACAGAAAAACATTCAGTACTTC. The full variable domain, rest sourced from reference TRBV5-1 and TRBJ2-4, is KAGVTQTPRYLIKTRGQQVTLSCSPISGHRSVSWYQQTPGQGLQFLFEYFSETQRNKGNFPGRFSGRQFSNSRSEMNVSTLELGDSALYLCASSQSPGQKNIQYFGAGTRLSVL.

This chain uses TRBV5-1 with TRBJ1-2, with TRBD1 as a possible D gene (5 bases). V shed 2 bases and J shed 10 bases, with 15 bases lying between them. This CDR3 is built from 13 residues. CDR1 is SGHRS, CDR2 YFSETQ, per germline. CDR3 loop: CASSFSGAGDYTF. CDR3 sequence (DNA): TGCGCCAGCAGCTTTTCCGGGGCAGGAGACTACACCTTC.

This clonotype appeared a few times. This chain uses TRBV10-3 with TRBJ2-3; D ambiguous. CDR1 is ENHRY, CDR2 SYGVKD, per germline. The CDR3 runs to 13 residues. V shed 3 bases and J shed 2 bases, with 6 bases lying between them. The CDR3 region is CAISDRATDTQYF. The CDR3 DNA is TGTGCCATCAGTGATAGGGCCACAGATACGCAGTATTTT.

The chain is built from TRBV28 and TRBJ2-1, with 15 bases identical to TRBD2. The CDR3 extends over 18 amino acids. With V trimmed by 4 bases and J by 2 bases, 6 bases remained unmatched. From germline, CDR1 is MDHEN and CDR2 SYDVKM. CDR3 sequence: CASSSGLAGGTAYNEQFF. Written as DNA, the CDR3 is TGTGCCAGCAGTTCGGGACTAGCGGGGGGAACTGCCTACAATGAGCAGTTCTTC.

V usage is TRBV2 and J usage is TRBJ2-7, with TRBD1 as a possible D gene (5 bases). This CDR3 is built from 16 residues. Germline V gene sequence: CDR1 SNHLY, CDR2 FYNNEI. V lost 4 bases and J lost 4, with 20 bases in between. The CDR3 nucleotides are TGTGCCAGCAGTGGCTACAGGCAAAACCCCCTATACGAGCAGTACTTC. Its protein product is CASSGYRQNPLYEQYF.

This clonotype appeared a few times. This chain connects TRBV9 to TRBJ1-6; possible D gene TRBD1, 6 bases. The CDR3 is made up of 16 amino acids. Germline values: CDR1 SGDLS, CDR2 YYNGEE. V was trimmed by 3 bases and J by 0 bases, leaving 10 bases between them. The CDR3 here is CASSAGQTSYNSPLHF. The CDR3 region has the DNA TGTGCCAGCAGCGCCGGACAGACCTCCTATAATTCACCCCTCCACTTT.

A word on this clonotype: A single base separates this from a much larger clone, so it may be a read error. The chain employs TRBV29-1 and TRBJ2-1; D is undetermined. The CDR3 extends over 11 amino acids. Germline lookup yields CDR1 SQVTM and CDR2 ANQGSEA. CDR3 residues: CSVKTYNERFF. Here the CDR3 DNA reads TGCAGCGTTAAAACCTACAATGAGCGGTTCTTC.

The J gene is TRBJ2-1, the V gene TRBV20-1; D is perhaps TRBD2 (7 bases). CDR3 size: 14 residues. Trimming cost V 2 bases and J 3 bases, with 11 bases left between them. Germline V gene lookup returns CDR1 DFQATT and CDR2 SNEGSKA (reference sequence). As DNA, the CDR3 is TGCAGTGCTAGAAGGGGGGGGGTCTACAATGAGCAGTTCTTC. Encoded protein: CSARRGGVYNEQFF.

This clonotype turned up a few times. In DNA, the CDR3 is TGTGCCAGCAGTCCTCCAGGGTCCAAAAACATTCAGTACTTC. This encodes CASSPPGSKNIQYF. The chain joins TRBV6-5 to TRBJ2-4; TRBD1 might be the D (5 bases). The germline V gene encodes CDR1 MNHEY and CDR2 SVGAGI. The V end lost 5 bases, the J end lost 2 bases, and 10 bases lay between the germline ends. The CDR3 covers 14 residues.

This clonotype was recorded only once. This chain uses TRBV7-2 with TRBJ2-5; D perhaps matches TRBD2 (6 bases). Germline V CDR1 and CDR2: SGHTA, FQGNSA. CDR3 size: 15 residues. V shed 5 bases and J shed 3 bases, with 16 bases lying between them. CDR3 in DNA: TGTGCCAGCAGCACCGTGGCACAGCGGGAAGAGACCCAGTACTTC. Amino acid sequence: CASSTVAQREETQYF. The full variable domain, its missing parts supplied by reference TRBV7-2 and TRBJ2-5, is GAGVSQSPSNKVTEKGKDVELRCDPISGHTALYWYRQSLGQGLEFLIYFQGNSAPDKSGLPSDRFSAERTGGSVSTLTIQRTQQEDSAVYLCASSTVAQREETQYFGPGTRLLVL.

This clonotype was seen a single time. This chain connects TRBV2 to TRBJ1-5; D not certain. CDR1 is SNHLY and CDR2 is FYNNEI in the germline V gene. V lost 6 bases and J 7 bases, leaving 13 bases between the germline ends. The CDR3 covers 13 residues. CDR3 sequence reads: CASRARVEQPQHF. The CDR3 DNA sequence: TGTGCCAGCAGGGCGAGGGTCGAGCAGCCCCAGCATTTT.

This clonotype was counted a few times. The rearrangement uses TRBV10-3 and TRBJ2-5; a weak D match, TRBD2 (6 bases). CDR3 length: 15 amino acids. Trimming shortened V by 5 bases and J by 4 bases, and 17 bases separated the two germline ends. CDR1 and CDR2 from the germline V gene are ENHRY and SYGVKD. The DNA for the CDR3 is TGTGCCATCAGTCAAGGGCGCGGGAAAGGAGAGACCCAGTACTTC. Protein product: CAISQGRGKGETQYF.

CDR3 region: CSSGDPRGETQFF. CDR3 DNA sequence: TGCAGCTCTGGGGACCCCAGGGGGGAGACCCAGTTCTTC. The chain recombines TRBV29-1 with TRBJ2-1; TRBD1 might be the D (7 bases). V lost 8 bases and J 13 bases, leaving 24 bases between the germline ends. The CDR3 is 13 residues long. Germline CDR1 and CDR2: SQVTM and ANQGSEA.